The 9 T cell receptor beta chains listed next were all sequenced from one sample in a study of cytomegalovirus exposure and HLA in healthy donors. The study ran its PCR with 60 Vbeta and 13 Jbeta primers. Clones were read by immunoSEQ multiplex PCR, and TCRdb kept only the in-frame ones, dropping some. The repertoire holds roughly 110,000 clones, with less than 85% as singletons. Sequencing was performed on PBMCs. Receptors were obtained from a woman in her 40s in good health and CMV-seropositive.

Only a few counts were recorded for this clone. The chain recombines TRBV11-2 with TRBJ2-5; the D gene is possibly TRBD2 (6 bases). Germline lookup yields CDR1 SGHAT and CDR2 FQNNGV. CDR3 length: 13 amino acids. Trimming left V 5 bases short and J 3 bases short, with 10 bases between. As DNA, the CDR3 is TGTGCCAGCAGCCCCAGACTAGAAGAGACCCAGTACTTC. The encoded protein is CASSPRLEETQYF.

The V and J genes are TRBV30 and TRBJ1-5, with D possibly being TRBD1 (6 bases). Germline CDR1 GTSNPN, CDR2 SVGIG (reference sequence). V lost 5 bases and J lost 7, with 12 bases in between. CDR3 length equals 12 residues. The DNA for the CDR3 is TGTGCCTGGTCGGAGGGGGGGCAGCCCCAGCATTTT. Translation: CAWSEGGQPQHF. Variable domain in full (rest from reference TRBV30 and TRBJ1-5): SQTIHQWPATLVQPVGSPLSLECTVEGTSNPNLYWYRQAAGRGLQLLFYSVGIGQISSEVPQNLSASRPQDRQFILSSKKLLLSDSGFYLCAWSEGGQPQHFGDGTRLSIL.

The chain joins TRBV2 to TRBJ2-7; D possibly corresponds to TRBD2 (6 bases). Trimming shortened V by 8 bases and J by 3 bases, and 11 bases separated the two germline ends. The germline CDR1 and CDR2 sequences are SNHLY and FYNNEI. The CDR3 has 12 residues. In DNA, the CDR3 is TGTGCCAGCCTAGGGACTGGCTACGAGCAGTACTTC. Protein: CASLGTGYEQYF.

The genes are TRBV2 and TRBJ1-5, with D hard to call. The germline V and J ends were trimmed by 2 bases and 0 bases, with 11 bases remaining between them. The length of the CDR3 is 16 residues. The germline gives CDR1 SNHLY, CDR2 FYNNEI. CDR3 loop: CASSETLQNSNQPQHF. CDR3 bases: TGTGCCAGCAGTGAAACCCTCCAGAATAGCAATCAGCCCCAGCATTTT.

This chain joins TRBV6-5 and TRBJ1-2; 7 nucleotides align to TRBD1. Germline-derived CDR1 and CDR2 are MNHEY and SVGAGI. The length of the CDR3 is 15 residues. J gave up 4 bases and V 4 bases, and 9 bases lay outside the gene matches. CDR3 in amino acids: CASSSLGQLRYGYTF. The CDR3 DNA reads as TGTGCCAGCAGTTCCCTGGGACAGCTTCGCTATGGCTACACCTTC.

On this clone: One end of the junction varies from germline; a read error may be responsible. V and J are TRBV29-1 and TRBJ2-5, with D uncertain. The CDR3 runs 11 residues. CDR1 and CDR2 (germline): SQVTM, ANQGSEA. This chain's CDR3 is CSVEVVQAGHF. The CDR3 DNA follows: TGCAGCGTTGAAGTTGTGCAGGCCGGTCACTTC.

The V call is TRBV30, the J call TRBJ1-3; possibly TRBD1 for D (5 bases). CDR1 GTSNPN and CDR2 SVGIG come from the germline V gene (reference sequence). This CDR3 has 19 amino acids. Trimming cost V 4 bases and J 1 base, with 26 bases left between them. In DNA, the CDR3 is TGTGCCTGGAAGGGCGGGAGTCCGGGACCCCCCTCATCTGGAAACACCATATATTTT. Amino acid sequence: CAWKGGSPGPPSSGNTIYF.

V is TRBV7-2 and J is TRBJ2-7, with 10 nucleotides matching TRBD2. The CDR3 contains 16 residues. V lost 5 bases to trimming and J lost 12 bases; unmatched junction nucleotides: 19. Per germline, CDR1 SGHTA and CDR2 FQGNSA. The CDR3 DNA is TGTGCCAGCAGCAAACAAAGGGGGGCTAGCGGGGGCCCGTCGTACTTC. Protein product: CASSKQRGASGGPSYF.

This clone was observed a few times. The chain employs TRBV19 and TRBJ1-1; 9 bases fit TRBD1. This CDR3 is 14 amino acids long. After removal of 4 bases from V and 6 bases from J, the junction contained 6 bases not matched to a gene. The V gene's germline CDR1 is LNHDA and CDR2 SQIVND (reference sequence). This CDR3 reads CASSRGQGWAEAFF. The CDR3 DNA is TGTGCCAGTAGTAGGGGACAGGGTTGGGCTGAAGCTTTCTTT.